This T cell receptor beta chain was retrieved from a study of T cell changes during pregnancy in multiple sclerosis. Profiling relied on immunoSEQ multiplex PCR, and the TCRdb table lists in-frame clones only, not all of them. The table lists some 90,000 clones, 90% to 95% of them singletons. This clone was observed a handful of times. V was cut by 4 bases and J by 1 base, with 11 bases left in between. The CDR3 consists of 15 residues. Germline V gene lookup returns CDR1 SGHDT and CDR2 YYEEEE. Sequenced material: peripheral blood, taken after pregnancy. This clonotype was sampled from a female donor in good health, enrolled as a control in a pregnancy study. This rearrangement joins TRBV5-6 to TRBJ2-2; D might be TRBD1 (5 bases). CDR3 nucleotides: TGTGCCAGCAGCGGGGTAACAGGGAACACCGGGGAGCTGTTTTTT. Translation gives CASSGVTGNTGELFF.